The clone carrying this TCR beta chain was counted many times. The CDR3 sequence is 10 residues long. V lost 1 base, J lost 12 bases, and 7 bases lay in between. The germline gives CDR1 DFQATT, CDR2 SNEGSKA (reference sequence). This sample stems from a study of regulatory T cells in long-lasting Graves disease. Time point denoted: newly diagnosed GD, antithyroid drugs for less than 3 months. PBMC RNA served as the TCR library source. Arm-PCR with iRepertoire HTBI primers amplified the CDR3 regions for these TCR beta libraries. Using its own MiXCR run on the multiplex PCR reads, TCRdb lists one record per CDR3 protein. The sample lists 350,000 to 550,000 distinct CDR3 sequences; less than 15% were seen once. A further study also used this sample, focusing on T cells in Graves' hyperthyroidism and ophthalmopathy.

The V and J genes are TRBV20-1 and TRBJ2-1, with D possibly being TRBD2 (5 bases). The material sequenced was peripheral blood mononuclear cells (PBMCs), taken at new diagnosis, from a patient treated with antithyroid drugs. The sequence derives from a woman aged 45 to 65 with Graves disease. The CDR3 DNA follows: TGCAGTGCTAGAGGTCTAGCGCAGTTCTTC. It specifies CSARGLAQFF.